Only a few counts were recorded for the clone carrying this T cell receptor (beta chain). The sample is drawn from a study of blood T cell repertoires in COVID-19. Here immunoSEQ multiplex PCR was the method, and the copy in TCRdb shows in-frame clones only, minus some. The profile covers some 11,000 clones, with almost 90% appearing a single time and around a tenth taken by the ten largest. The V gene's germline CDR1 is SQVTM and CDR2 ANQGSEA. J gave up 4 bases and V 5 bases, and 8 bases lay outside the gene matches. This CDR3 is built from 14 residues. This rearrangement joins TRBV29-1 to TRBJ1-1, with TRBD1 matching over 9 bases. The material sequenced was peripheral blood. This receptor was obtained from a human donor in a cohort sampled during active COVID-19. The DNA for the CDR3 is TGCAGCGTTACGGACAGGGGCCCTTTCACTGAAGCTTTCTTT. Protein sequence: CSVTDRGPFTEAFF.